The present TCR beta chain was sequenced within a study of identical twins. Points from the study as a whole: A lower insertion count was a feature of abundant cord blood beta clonotypes, with no such feature in memory repertoires. Some out-of-frame alpha sequences were shared by twins, and these showed excess low generation probability.

V shed 6 bases, J shed 13 bases, and the junction held 19 bases outside the gene matches. The CDR3 extends over 16 amino acids. The germline CDR1 and CDR2 sequences are MDHEN and SYDVKM. TCRdb reanalysed the 5' RACE reads using MiXCR and keeps one entry per CDR3 protein. The top ten clones hold roughly 1.6% of a sample with approximately 700,000 distinct CDR3 sequences, around 5.7% of them seen once. About this clonotype: The target antigen is unknown.

The specimen was naive T cells sorted from blood. The TCR sequence derives from a man younger than 35 in good health. The chain links TRBV28 to TRBJ1-4, with 8 nucleotides matching TRBD1. CDR3 in DNA: TGTGCCAGCAGCCGACCGCTGGACAGGGCAACTCCGAGACTGTTTTTT. Its protein is CASSRPLDRATPRLFF.